Below are 23 T cell receptor beta chains sequenced from a single sample in a study of T cells in localized non-small cell lung cancer. Assay used: immunoSEQ multiplex PCR; TCRdb lists only in-frame clones, some missing. Among around 33,000 clones listed, about four fifths were seen once. The sample here was peripheral blood, taken before any cancer treatment. The source is a male donor at least 60 years old with stage III squamous cell lung carcinoma.

This clone was counted between two and nine times. The V and J genes are TRBV30 and TRBJ1-6, with D perhaps TRBD1 (5 bases). Trimming cost V 4 bases and J 4 bases, with 17 bases left between them. Germline CDR1 reads GTSNPN; CDR2 reads SVGIG (reference sequence). The length of the CDR3 is 16 residues. In DNA form, the CDR3 reads TGTGCCTGGACCACGGGACGTCTGGATTATAATTCACCCCTCCACTTT. Translating gives CAWTTGRLDYNSPLHF.

The gene calls are TRBV30 and TRBJ2-5; no clear D gene. The CDR3 spans 11 residues. Germline assignment: CDR1 GTSNPN and CDR2 SVGIG (reference sequence). Trimming removed 2 bases at V and 3 bases at J, with 4 bases between. The CDR3 nucleotides are TGTGCCTGGAGTATCGAAGAGACCCAGTACTTC. Its translation is CAWSIEETQYF.

V is TRBV2 and J is TRBJ1-1; maybe TRBD1 (5 bases). The CDR3 extends over 12 amino acids. Germline lookup yields CDR1 SNHLY and CDR2 FYNNEI. With 6 bases removed from V and 6 bases from J, the gap between germline ends came to 11 bases. The CDR3 nucleotides are TGTGCCAGCAGGAGCGGGACCTCTGAAGCTTTCTTT. Protein: CASRSGTSEAFF. Complete variable domain (other parts from reference TRBV2 and TRBJ1-1): EPEVTQTPSHQVTQMGQEVILRCVPISNHLYFYWYRQILGQKVEFLVSFYNNEISEKSEIFDDQFSVERPDGSNFTLKIRSTKLEDSAMYFCASRSGTSEAFFGQGTRLTVV.

J is TRBJ2-7 and V is TRBV28; weak D call: TRBD2 (7 bases). This CDR3 is built from 16 residues. The germline V and J ends were trimmed by 7 bases and 5 bases, with 24 bases remaining between them. Germline V gene lookup returns CDR1 MDHEN and CDR2 SYDVKM. DNA for the CDR3: TGTGCCAGCACCACTGGGGGCGGGAGAGTCAACCACGAGCAGTACTTC. This translates into CASTTGGGRVNHEQYF.

The chain links TRBV5-1 to TRBJ2-1; D gene ambiguous. The CDR3 is 15 residues long. V lost 0 bases and J lost 8, with 15 bases in between. Per the germline V gene, CDR1 is SGHRS and CDR2 is YFSETQ. CDR3 region: CASSLGAASWDEQFF. The CDR3 DNA is TGCGCCAGCAGCTTGGGGGCGGCCAGTTGGGATGAGCAGTTCTTC.

V usage is TRBV19 and J usage is TRBJ1-1; 9 nucleotides line up with TRBD1. This CDR3 is built from 15 residues. Germline values: CDR1 LNHDA, CDR2 SQIVND (reference sequence). With 3 bases clipped from V and 4 bases from J, the junction kept 6 bases outside the gene matches. CDR3 region: CASSINGGQGTEAFF. The CDR3 coding sequence is TGTGCCAGTAGTATTAATGGGGGACAGGGCACTGAAGCTTTCTTT.

V and J are TRBV5-4 and TRBJ2-5; perhaps TRBD2 as D (6 bases). Deletions cut 4 bases from V and 2 bases from J, with 12 bases between. The CDR3 has 14 residues. Per the germline V gene, CDR1 is SGHNT and CDR2 is YYREEE (reference sequence). For the CDR3, the DNA is TGTGCCAGCAGCCTAGGAGGGCGTCAAGAGACCCAGTACTTC. Protein product: CASSLGGRQETQYF.

V is TRBV7-2 and J is TRBJ2-5, with 7 positions matching TRBD1. The CDR3 has 15 residues. V was clipped by 5 bases and J by 1 base; unmatched bases: 7. CDR1 and CDR2 (germline): SGHTA, FQGNSA. CDR3 sequence: CASSTGTALQETQYF. CDR3 DNA sequence: TGTGCCAGCAGCACCGGGACAGCCCTCCAAGAGACCCAGTACTTC. The full variable domain, rest sourced from reference TRBV7-2 and TRBJ2-5, is GAGVSQSPSNKVTEKGKDVELRCDPISGHTALYWYRQSLGQGLEFLIYFQGNSAPDKSGLPSDRFSAERTGGSVSTLTIQRTQQEDSAVYLCASSTGTALQETQYFGPGTRLLVL.

The rearrangement uses TRBV15 and TRBJ2-5; no definite D call. V was cut by 0 bases and J by 4 bases, with 6 bases left in between. This CDR3 spans 13 amino acids. Germline CDR1 LNHNV, CDR2 YYDKDF (reference sequence). CDR3 nucleotides: TGTGCCACCAGCAGAGATAATGGAGAGACCCAGTACTTC. This translates into CATSRDNGETQYF.

The J gene is TRBJ2-4, the V gene TRBV19; 7 nucleotides line up with TRBD1. The CDR3 runs to 14 residues. V lost 3 bases and J lost 7; bases outside the gene matches: 6. The germline V gene encodes CDR1 LNHDA and CDR2 SQIVND (reference sequence). CDR3 sequence: CASSIKGALNIQYF. The CDR3 DNA reads TGTGCCAGTAGTATCAAGGGGGCGCTCAACATTCAGTACTTC.

This chain uses TRBV10-3 with TRBJ1-6; a weak D match, TRBD1 (5 bases). The V end lost 3 bases, the J end lost 8 bases, and 20 bases lay between the germline ends. The germline V gene has CDR1 ENHRY and CDR2 SYGVKD. The CDR3 has 17 residues. CDR3: CAISETAGRPGDSPLHF. The CDR3 DNA is TGTGCCATCAGTGAAACTGCGGGACGGCCCGGGGATTCACCCCTCCACTTT.

This clone ranks as large (0.1 to 1%). The V and J genes are TRBV7-9 and TRBJ2-7, with 7 bases fitting TRBD2. The CDR3 loop spans 14 amino acids. The V segment lost 1 base and the J segment 7 bases; nucleotides outside the gene matches: 7. The germline V gene has CDR1 SEHNR and CDR2 FQNEAQ (reference sequence). The CDR3 coding sequence is TGTGCCAGCAGCTTAGTCGGGGGGAGAGGGGAGCAGTACTTC. It is translated as CASSLVGGRGEQYF.

This clone was seen just once. The V gene is TRBV19, the J gene TRBJ2-7; D unresolved. The CDR3 is made up of 14 amino acids. Germline CDR1 is LNHDA and CDR2 is SQIVND (reference sequence). V was shortened by 3 bases and J by 1 base, with 10 bases between the two germline ends. CDR3 region: CASSIRLESYEQYF. DNA of the CDR3: TGTGCCAGTAGTATTCGGCTGGAATCCTACGAGCAGTACTTC.

This chain uses TRBV5-4 with TRBJ1-2; D is unclear. Germline V gene sequence: CDR1 SGHNT, CDR2 YYREEE (reference sequence). Trimming stripped 0 bases from V and 2 bases from J, with 11 bases between. This CDR3 region has 15 residues. As DNA, the CDR3 is TGTGCCAGCAGCTTGGGGCAGGCGCCCAACTATGGCTACACCTTC. This encodes CASSLGQAPNYGYTF.

This clone has only a few counts. The chain employs TRBV5-6 and TRBJ2-6; D not certain. The CDR3 extends over 14 amino acids. Trimming left V 1 base short and J 2 bases short, with 4 bases between. Per the germline V gene, CDR1 is SGHDT and CDR2 is YYEEEE. The CDR3 DNA reads as TGTGCCAGCAGCTTGCCAGCTGGGGCCAACGTCCTGACTTTC. Residues: CASSLPAGANVLTF.

V and J are TRBV4-1 and TRBJ2-6; D might be TRBD2 (5 bases). Germline V CDR1 and CDR2: MGHRA, YSYEKL. The CDR3 has 17 residues. Trimming removed 1 base from V and 0 bases from J, with 10 bases in between. Written as DNA, the CDR3 is TGCGCCAGCAGCCAAGGGACGGGGATCTCTGGGGCCAACGTCCTGACTTTC. This translates into CASSQGTGISGANVLTF.

The V call is TRBV6-1, the J call TRBJ1-1; 7 positions match TRBD1. Trimming cost V 7 bases and J 0 bases; bases outside gene matches: 5. The CDR3 has 14 amino acids. Germline V gene sequence: CDR1 MNHNS, CDR2 SASEGT. The CDR3 DNA reads as TGTGCCAGCACCGTGACAGGGTTGAACACTGAAGCTTTCTTT. This translates into CASTVTGLNTEAFF.

The rearrangement joins TRBV5-1 to TRBJ2-1, with D uncertain. Trimming took 0 bases from V and 7 from J, leaving 11 bases between them. This CDR3 region has 14 residues. Looked up from germline, CDR1 is SGHRS and CDR2 is YFSETQ. The CDR3 DNA reads TGCGCCAGCAGCTTGGACACCTCTGGGAATGAGCAGTTCTTC. Translation: CASSLDTSGNEQFF.

This clone was counted a few times. The junction shows a germline mismatch at one end, possibly a read error. V gene TRBV5-6 combines with J gene TRBJ2-7, with D unresolved. Germline CDR1 reads SGHDT; CDR2 reads YYEEEE. The CDR3 is 11 amino acids. The chain's CDR3 is CASSLEYEQYF. The CDR3 nucleotides are TGTGCCAGCAGTTTGGAGTACGAGCAGTACTTC. Complete variable domain (other parts from reference TRBV5-6 and TRBJ2-7): DAGVTQSPTHLIKTRGQQVTLRCSPKSGHDTVSWYQQALGQGPQFIFQYYEEEERQRGNFPDRFSGHQFPNYSSELNVNALLLGDSALYLCASSLEYEQYFGPGTRLTVT.

This rearrangement joins TRBV7-8 to TRBJ1-5; 9 bases map to TRBD1. Germline assignment: CDR1 SGHVS and CDR2 FQNEAQ. CDR3 length: 18 amino acids. V was pared by 5 bases and J by 0 bases, with 11 bases of the junction left unmatched. The CDR3 spells CASSIGQGISYSNQPQHF. The CDR3 nucleotides are TGTGCCAGCAGCATTGGACAGGGGATCTCCTATAGCAATCAGCCCCAGCATTTT.

Here the CDR3 reads CASSFGLAQNIQYF. CDR3 nucleotide sequence: TGTGCCAGCAGCTTTGGTCTAGCGCAAAACATTCAGTACTTC. V and J are TRBV7-2 and TRBJ2-4; D might be TRBD2 (6 bases). CDR1 is SGHTA and CDR2 is FQGNSA in the germline V gene. V lost 3 bases, J lost 5 bases, and 11 bases lay in between. This CDR3 contains 14 residues.

V and J are TRBV2 and TRBJ2-7, with D tentatively TRBD2 (5 bases). CDR1 and CDR2 (germline): SNHLY, FYNNEI. The CDR3 length is 12 residues. The germline V and J ends were trimmed by 4 bases and 2 bases, with 6 bases remaining between them. CDR3 in amino acids: CASSVTTYEQYF. CDR3 sequence (DNA): TGTGCCAGCAGTGTGACTACCTACGAGCAGTACTTC.

This clone is deemed medium-sized. CDR3 coding DNA: TGCGCCAGCAGCTTGGCCTCCGTGGGGTCCACTGAAGCTTTCTTT. As protein: CASSLASVGSTEAFF. The genes are TRBV5-1 and TRBJ1-1; D not resolved. Germline CDR1 and CDR2: SGHRS and YFSETQ. The CDR3 has 15 amino acids. V lost 0 bases and J lost 4, with 13 bases in between.